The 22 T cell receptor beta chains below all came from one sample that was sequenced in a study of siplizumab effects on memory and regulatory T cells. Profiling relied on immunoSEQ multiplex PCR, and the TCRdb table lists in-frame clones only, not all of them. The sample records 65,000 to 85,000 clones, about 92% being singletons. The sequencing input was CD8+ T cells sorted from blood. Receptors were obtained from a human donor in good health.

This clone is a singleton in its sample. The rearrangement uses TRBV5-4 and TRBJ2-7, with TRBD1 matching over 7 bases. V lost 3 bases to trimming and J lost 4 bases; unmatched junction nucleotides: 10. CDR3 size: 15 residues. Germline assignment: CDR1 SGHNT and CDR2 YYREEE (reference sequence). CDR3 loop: CASSSGTEVGYEQYF. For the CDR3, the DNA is TGTGCCAGCAGCTCAGGGACAGAAGTAGGGTACGAGCAGTACTTC. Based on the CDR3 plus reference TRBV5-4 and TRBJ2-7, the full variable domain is ETGVTQSPTHLIKTRGQQVTLRCSSQSGHNTVSWYQQALGQGPQFIFQYYREEENGRGNFPPRFSGLQFPNYSSELNVNALELDDSALYLCASSSGTEVGYEQYFGPGTRLTVT.

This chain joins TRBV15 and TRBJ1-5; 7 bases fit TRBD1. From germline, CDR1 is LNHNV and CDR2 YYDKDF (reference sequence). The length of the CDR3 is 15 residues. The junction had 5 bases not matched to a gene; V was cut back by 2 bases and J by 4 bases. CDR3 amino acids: CATSRSDRENQPQHF. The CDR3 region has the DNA TGTGCCACCAGCAGATCAGACAGGGAAAATCAGCCCCAGCATTTT.

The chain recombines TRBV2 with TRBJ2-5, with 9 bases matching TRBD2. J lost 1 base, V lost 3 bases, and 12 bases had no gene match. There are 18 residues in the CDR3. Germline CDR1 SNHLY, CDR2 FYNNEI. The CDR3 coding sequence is TGTGCCAGCAGTGATGAGATCGAGATAGCGGGGGCCCAAGAGACCCAGTACTTC. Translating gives CASSDEIEIAGAQETQYF.

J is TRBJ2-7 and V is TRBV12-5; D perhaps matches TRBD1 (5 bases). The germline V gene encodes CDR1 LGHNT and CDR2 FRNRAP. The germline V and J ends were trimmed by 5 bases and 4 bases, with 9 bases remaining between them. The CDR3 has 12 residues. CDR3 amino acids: CASGTGHYEQYF. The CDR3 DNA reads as TGTGCTAGTGGTACAGGACATTACGAGCAGTACTTC.

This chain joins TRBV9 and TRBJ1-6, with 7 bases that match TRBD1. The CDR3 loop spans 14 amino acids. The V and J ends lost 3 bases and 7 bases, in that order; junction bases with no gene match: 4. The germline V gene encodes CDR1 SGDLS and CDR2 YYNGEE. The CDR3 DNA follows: TGTGCCAGCAGCGGGACAGGCACAAATTCACCCCTCCACTTT. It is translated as CASSGTGTNSPLHF.

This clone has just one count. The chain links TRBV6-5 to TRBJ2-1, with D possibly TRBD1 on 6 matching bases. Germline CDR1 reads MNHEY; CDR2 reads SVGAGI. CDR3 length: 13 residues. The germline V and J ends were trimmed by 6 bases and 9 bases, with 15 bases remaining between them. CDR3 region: CASRMGAQGEQFF. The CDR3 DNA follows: TGTGCCAGCAGAATGGGGGCTCAGGGTGAGCAGTTCTTC.

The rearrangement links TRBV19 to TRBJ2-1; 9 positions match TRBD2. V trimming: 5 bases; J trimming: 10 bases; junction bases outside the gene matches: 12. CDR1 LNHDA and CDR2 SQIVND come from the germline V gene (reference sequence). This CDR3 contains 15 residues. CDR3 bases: TGTGCCAGTAGTCCGATAGCGGGGGACCCAAGGGAGCAGTTCTTC. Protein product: CASSPIAGDPREQFF.

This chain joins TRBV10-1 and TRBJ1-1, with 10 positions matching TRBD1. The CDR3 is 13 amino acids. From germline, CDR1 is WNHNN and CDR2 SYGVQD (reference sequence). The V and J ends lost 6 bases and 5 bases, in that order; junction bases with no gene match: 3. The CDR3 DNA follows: TGCGCCAGCAGGAGACAGGGGGCTACTGAAGCTTTCTTT. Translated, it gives CASRRQGATEAFF.

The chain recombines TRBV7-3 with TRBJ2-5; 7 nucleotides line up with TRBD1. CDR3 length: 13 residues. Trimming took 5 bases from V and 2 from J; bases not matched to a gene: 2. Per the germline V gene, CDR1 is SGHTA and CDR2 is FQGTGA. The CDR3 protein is CASSTQGQETQYF. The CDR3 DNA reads TGTGCCAGCAGCACACAGGGGCAAGAGACCCAGTACTTC.

The CDR3 DNA follows: TGTGCCAGCAGCCAAGAACGGGGGGAATACGAGCAGTACTTC. Its protein product is CASSQERGEYEQYF. The chain couples TRBV4-2 to TRBJ2-7, with 7 bases lining up with TRBD2. The ends lost 0 bases at V and 4 bases at J; junction bases unmatched: 3. The germline CDR1 and CDR2 sequences are LGHNA and YNFKEQ. This CDR3 contains 14 residues.

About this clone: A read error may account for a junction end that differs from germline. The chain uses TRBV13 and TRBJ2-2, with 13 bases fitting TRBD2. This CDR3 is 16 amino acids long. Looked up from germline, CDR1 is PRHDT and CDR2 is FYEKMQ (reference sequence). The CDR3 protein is CASSLGLAGETGELFF. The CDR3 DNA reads TGTGCCAGCAGCCTAGGACTAGCGGGGGAAACCGGGGAGCTGTTTTTT.

The CDR3 loop reads CSVDTYEQYF. The CDR3, as DNA: TGCAGCGTGGACACCTACGAGCAGTACTTC. V usage is TRBV29-1 and J usage is TRBJ2-7, with a possible D match to TRBD1 (5 bases). The ends were cut back, 6 bases at V and 2 bases at J, with 5 bases in the middle. CDR1 and CDR2 (germline): SQVTM, ANQGSEA. The CDR3 extends over 10 amino acids.

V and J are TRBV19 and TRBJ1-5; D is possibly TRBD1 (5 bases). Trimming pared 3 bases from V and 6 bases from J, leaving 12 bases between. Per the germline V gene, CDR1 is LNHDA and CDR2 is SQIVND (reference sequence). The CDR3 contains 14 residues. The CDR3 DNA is TGTGCCAGTAGTATTGGGGGGTTGGGTCAGCCCCAGCATTTT. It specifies CASSIGGLGQPQHF.

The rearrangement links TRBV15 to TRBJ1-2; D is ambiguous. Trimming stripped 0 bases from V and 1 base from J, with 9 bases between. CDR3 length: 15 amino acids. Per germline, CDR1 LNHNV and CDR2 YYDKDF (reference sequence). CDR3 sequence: CATSRDVQSNYGYTF. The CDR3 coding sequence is TGTGCCACCAGCAGAGATGTTCAGAGTAACTATGGCTACACCTTC.

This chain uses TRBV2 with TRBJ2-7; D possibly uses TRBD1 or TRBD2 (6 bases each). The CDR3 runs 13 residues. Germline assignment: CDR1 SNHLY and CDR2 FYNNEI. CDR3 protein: CATYGGPHYEQYF. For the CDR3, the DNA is TGTGCGACCTATGGGGGGCCCCACTACGAGCAGTACTTC. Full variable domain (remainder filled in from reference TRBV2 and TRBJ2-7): EPEVTQTPSHQVTQMGQEVILRCVPISNHLYFYWYRQILGQKVEFLVSFYNNEISEKSEIFDDQFSVERPDGSNFTLKIRSTKLEDSAMYFCATYGGPHYEQYFGPGTRLTVT.

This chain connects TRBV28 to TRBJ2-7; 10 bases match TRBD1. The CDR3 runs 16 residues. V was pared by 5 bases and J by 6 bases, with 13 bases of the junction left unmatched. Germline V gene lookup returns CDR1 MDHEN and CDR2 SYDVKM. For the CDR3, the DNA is TGTGCCAGCAGTCCCTCCCTGGACAGGGGGTCGCTCGAGCAGTACTTC. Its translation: CASSPSLDRGSLEQYF. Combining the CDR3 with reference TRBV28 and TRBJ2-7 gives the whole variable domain DVKVTQSSRYLVKRTGEKVFLECVQDMDHENMFWYRQDPGLGLRLIYFSYDVKMKEKGDIPEGYSVSREKKERFSLILESASTNQTSMYLCASSPSLDRGSLEQYFGPGTRLTVT.

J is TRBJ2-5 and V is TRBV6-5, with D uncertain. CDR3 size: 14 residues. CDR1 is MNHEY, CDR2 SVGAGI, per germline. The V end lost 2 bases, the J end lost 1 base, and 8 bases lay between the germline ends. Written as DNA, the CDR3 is TGTGCCAGCAGTTACGAGGCAGGCCAAGAGACCCAGTACTTC. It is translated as CASSYEAGQETQYF.

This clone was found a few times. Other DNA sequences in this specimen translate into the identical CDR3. CDR3 bases: TGTGCCAGCAGTTACTCCAATGAGCAGTTCTTC. Its protein product is CASSYSNEQFF. This rearrangement joins TRBV6-6 to TRBJ2-1; D is unresolved. CDR1 and CDR2 (germline): MNHNY, SVGAGI (reference sequence). This CDR3 is built from 11 residues. V gave up 0 bases and J gave up 6 bases, with 0 bases separating them.

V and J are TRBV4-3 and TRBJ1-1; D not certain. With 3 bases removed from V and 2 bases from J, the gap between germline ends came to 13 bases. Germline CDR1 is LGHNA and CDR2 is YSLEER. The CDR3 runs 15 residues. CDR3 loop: CASSQGGYINTEAFF. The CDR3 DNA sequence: TGCGCCAGCAGCCAGGGAGGGTACATCAACACTGAAGCTTTCTTT.

The CDR3 sequence: CSARSRDTDTQYF. CDR3 in DNA: TGCAGCGCTCGTTCTCGGGATACAGATACGCAGTATTTT. The chain links TRBV29-1 to TRBJ2-3, with D possibly being TRBD2 (5 bases). Trimming left V 7 bases short and J 3 bases short, with 14 bases between. Germline V gene sequence: CDR1 SQVTM, CDR2 ANQGSEA. This CDR3 spans 13 amino acids.

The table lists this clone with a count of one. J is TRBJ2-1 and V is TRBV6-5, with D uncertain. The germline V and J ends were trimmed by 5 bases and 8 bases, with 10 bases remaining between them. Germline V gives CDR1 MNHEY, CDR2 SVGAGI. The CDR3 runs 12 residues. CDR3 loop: CASSPRPHEQFF. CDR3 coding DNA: TGTGCCAGCAGTCCCAGGCCCCATGAGCAGTTCTTC.

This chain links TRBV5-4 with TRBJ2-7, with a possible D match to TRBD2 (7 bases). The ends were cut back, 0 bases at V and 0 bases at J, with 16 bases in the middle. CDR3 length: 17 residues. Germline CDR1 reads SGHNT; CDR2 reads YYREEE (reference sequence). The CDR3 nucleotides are TGTGCCAGCAGCTTGGAAGGGGGGGGGACCCGCTCCTACGAGCAGTACTTC. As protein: CASSLEGGGTRSYEQYF.